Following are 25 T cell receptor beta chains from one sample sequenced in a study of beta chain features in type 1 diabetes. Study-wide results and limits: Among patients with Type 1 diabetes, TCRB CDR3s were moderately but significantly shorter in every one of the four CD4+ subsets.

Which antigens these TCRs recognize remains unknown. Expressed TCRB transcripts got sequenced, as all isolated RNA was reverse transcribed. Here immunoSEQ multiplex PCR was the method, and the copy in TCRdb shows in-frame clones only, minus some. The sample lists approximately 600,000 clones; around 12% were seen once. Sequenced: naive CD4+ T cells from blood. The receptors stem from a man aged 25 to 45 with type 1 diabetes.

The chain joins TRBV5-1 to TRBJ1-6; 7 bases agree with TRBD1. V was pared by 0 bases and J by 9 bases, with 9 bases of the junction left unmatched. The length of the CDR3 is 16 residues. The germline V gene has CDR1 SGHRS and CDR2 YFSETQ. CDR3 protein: CASSLATGEAASPLHF. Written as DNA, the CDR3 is TGCGCCAGCAGCTTGGCCACAGGGGAGGCTGCTTCACCCCTCCACTTT.

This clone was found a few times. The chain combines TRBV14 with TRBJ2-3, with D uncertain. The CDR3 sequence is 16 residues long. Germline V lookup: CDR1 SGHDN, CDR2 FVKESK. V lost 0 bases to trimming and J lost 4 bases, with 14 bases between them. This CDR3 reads CASSQDLDIRSDTQYF. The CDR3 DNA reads TGTGCCAGCAGCCAAGATCTGGATATCAGGTCAGATACGCAGTATTTT.

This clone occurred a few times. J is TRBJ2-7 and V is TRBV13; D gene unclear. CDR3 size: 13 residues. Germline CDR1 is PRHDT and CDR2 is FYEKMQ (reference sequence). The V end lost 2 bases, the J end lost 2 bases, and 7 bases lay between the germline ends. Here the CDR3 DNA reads TGTGCCAGCAGCTTAAGAGTCACCTACGAGCAGTACTTC. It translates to CASSLRVTYEQYF.

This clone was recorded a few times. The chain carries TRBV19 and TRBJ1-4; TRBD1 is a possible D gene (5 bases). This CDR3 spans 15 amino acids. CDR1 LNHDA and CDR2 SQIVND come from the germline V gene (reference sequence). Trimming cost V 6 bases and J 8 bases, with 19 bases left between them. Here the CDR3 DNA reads TGTGCCAGTAGACCTGGTGGGGCTGGTGGCGAAAAACTGTTTTTT. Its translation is CASRPGGAGGEKLFF. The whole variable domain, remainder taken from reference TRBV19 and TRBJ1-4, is DGGITQSPKYLFRKEGQNVTLSCEQNLNHDAMYWYRQDPGQGLRLIYYSQIVNDFQKGDIAEGYSVSREKKESFPLTVTSAQKNPTAFYLCASRPGGAGGEKLFFGSGTQLSVL.

The CDR3 bases are TGTGCCAGCGTTAACAGGGCTTCCTACGAGCAGTACTTC. Amino acid sequence: CASVNRASYEQYF. The chain is built from TRBV2 and TRBJ2-7, with D possibly TRBD1 on 6 matching bases. Germline V gene sequence: CDR1 SNHLY, CDR2 FYNNEI. The CDR3 extends over 13 amino acids. V lost 8 bases to trimming and J lost 1 base, with 12 bases between them.

The CDR3 coding sequence is TGCGCCAGCAGCCAAGAACCCATCAGGGACAGGGAAACCGGGGAGCTGTTTTTT. Protein: CASSQEPIRDRETGELFF. J is TRBJ2-2 and V is TRBV4-3; 9 bases match TRBD1. The J segment lost 5 bases and the V segment lost 0 bases, leaving 10 bases of the junction unmatched. The CDR3 spans 18 residues. Germline assignment: CDR1 LGHNA and CDR2 YSLEER.

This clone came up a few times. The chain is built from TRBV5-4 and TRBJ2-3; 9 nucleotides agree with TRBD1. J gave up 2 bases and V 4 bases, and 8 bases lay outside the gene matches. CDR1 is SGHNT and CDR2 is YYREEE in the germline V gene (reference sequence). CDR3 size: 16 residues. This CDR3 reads CASSPFGTGNTDTQYF. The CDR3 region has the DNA TGTGCCAGCAGCCCCTTCGGGACAGGGAACACAGATACGCAGTATTTT.

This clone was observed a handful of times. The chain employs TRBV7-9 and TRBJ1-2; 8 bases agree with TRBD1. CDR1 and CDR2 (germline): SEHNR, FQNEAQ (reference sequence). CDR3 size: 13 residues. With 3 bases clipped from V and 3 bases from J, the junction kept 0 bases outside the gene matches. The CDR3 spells CASSLTGDYGYTF. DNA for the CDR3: TGTGCCAGCAGCTTGACAGGGGACTATGGCTACACCTTC.

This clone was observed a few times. Written as DNA, the CDR3 is TGTGCCAGCAGGCCCACAGGGGGAGTTTCCTACGAGCAGTACTTC. Its translation: CASRPTGGVSYEQYF. The genes are TRBV6-5 and TRBJ2-7; TRBD1 matches at 8 bases. CDR1 is MNHEY, CDR2 SVGAGI, per germline. V dropped 6 bases and J dropped 1; count of bases not matched to a gene: 8. The CDR3 runs 15 residues.

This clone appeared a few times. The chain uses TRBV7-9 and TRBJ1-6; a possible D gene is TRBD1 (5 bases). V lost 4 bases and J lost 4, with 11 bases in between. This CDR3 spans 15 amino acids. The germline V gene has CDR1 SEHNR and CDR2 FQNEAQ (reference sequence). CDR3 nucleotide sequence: TGTGCCAGCAGCTCCCCGGGACGGTATAATTCACCCCTCCACTTT. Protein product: CASSSPGRYNSPLHF.

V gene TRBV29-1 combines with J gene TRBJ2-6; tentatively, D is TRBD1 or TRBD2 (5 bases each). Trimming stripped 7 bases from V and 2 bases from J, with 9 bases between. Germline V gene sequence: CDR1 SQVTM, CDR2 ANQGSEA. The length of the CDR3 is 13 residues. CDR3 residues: CSGQGAGANVLTF. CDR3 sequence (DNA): TGCAGCGGGCAGGGAGCTGGGGCCAACGTCCTGACTTTC.

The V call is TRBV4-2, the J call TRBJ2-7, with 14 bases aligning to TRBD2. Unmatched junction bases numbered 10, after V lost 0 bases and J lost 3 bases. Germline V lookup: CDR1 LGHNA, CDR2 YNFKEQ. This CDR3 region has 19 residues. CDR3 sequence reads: CASSQDGTGTSGGNYEQYF. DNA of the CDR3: TGTGCCAGCAGCCAAGATGGGACCGGGACTAGCGGGGGTAACTACGAGCAGTACTTC.

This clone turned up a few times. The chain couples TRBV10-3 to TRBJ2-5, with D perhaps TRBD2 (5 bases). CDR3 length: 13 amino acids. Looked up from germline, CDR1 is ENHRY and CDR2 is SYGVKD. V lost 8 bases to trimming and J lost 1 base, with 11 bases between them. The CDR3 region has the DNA TGTGCCATCGGTGGTCTAGCCCAAGAGACCCAGTACTTC. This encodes CAIGGLAQETQYF.

The CDR3 region has the DNA TGTGCCAGTAGTGTTGACAGCCCCTATGGCTACACCTTC. Amino acid sequence: CASSVDSPYGYTF. J is TRBJ1-2 and V is TRBV19; possibly TRBD1 for D (5 bases). CDR1 is LNHDA, CDR2 SQIVND, per germline (reference sequence). V lost 5 bases to trimming and J lost 4 bases, with 11 bases between them. This CDR3 contains 13 residues.

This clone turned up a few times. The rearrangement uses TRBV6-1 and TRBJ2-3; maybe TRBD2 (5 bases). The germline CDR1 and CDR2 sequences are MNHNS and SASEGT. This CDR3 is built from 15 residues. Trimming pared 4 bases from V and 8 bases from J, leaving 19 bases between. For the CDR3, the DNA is TGTGCCAGCAGTGGGCCCCCTGGGGTGGCGGGTACGCAGTATTTT. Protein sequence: CASSGPPGVAGTQYF.

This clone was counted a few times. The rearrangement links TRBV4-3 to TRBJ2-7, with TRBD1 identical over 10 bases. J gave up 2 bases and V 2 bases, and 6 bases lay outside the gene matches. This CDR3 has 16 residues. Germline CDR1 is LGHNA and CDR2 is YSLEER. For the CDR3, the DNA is TGCGCCAGCAGCCAACAGGGACAGGGGTCCCCCTACGAGCAGTACTTC. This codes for CASSQQGQGSPYEQYF.

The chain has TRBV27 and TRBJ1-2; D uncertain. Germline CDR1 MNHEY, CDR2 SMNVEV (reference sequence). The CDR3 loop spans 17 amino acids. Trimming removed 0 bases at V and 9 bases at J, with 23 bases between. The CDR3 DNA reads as TGTGCCAGCAGTTTATCGTCGGCCACAACGCTATTCCAAAGCTACACCTTC. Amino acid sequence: CASSLSSATTLFQSYTF.

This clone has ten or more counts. Written as DNA, the CDR3 is TGTGCTAGTGGCTCCAGTGGGTTAGGAGAGCAGTTCTTC. Encoded protein: CASGSSGLGEQFF. The chain combines TRBV12-5 with TRBJ2-1; unclear D gene. Per the germline V gene, CDR1 is LGHNT and CDR2 is FRNRAP. The CDR3 has 13 residues. The V end lost 6 bases, the J end lost 10 bases, and 16 bases lay between the germline ends.

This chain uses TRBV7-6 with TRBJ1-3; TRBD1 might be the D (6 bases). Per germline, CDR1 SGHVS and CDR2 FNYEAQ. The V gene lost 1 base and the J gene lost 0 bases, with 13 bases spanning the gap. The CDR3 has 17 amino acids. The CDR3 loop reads CASSLVDRTHSGNTIYF. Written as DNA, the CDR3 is TGTGCCAGCAGCTTAGTCGACAGGACCCACTCTGGAAACACCATATATTTT.

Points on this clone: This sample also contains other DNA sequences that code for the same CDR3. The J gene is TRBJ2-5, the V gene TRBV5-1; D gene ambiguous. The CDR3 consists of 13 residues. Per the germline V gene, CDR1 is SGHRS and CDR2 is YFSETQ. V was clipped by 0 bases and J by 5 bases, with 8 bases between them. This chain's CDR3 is CASSLGTSETQYF. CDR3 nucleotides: TGCGCCAGCAGCTTGGGGACGTCCGAGACCCAGTACTTC.

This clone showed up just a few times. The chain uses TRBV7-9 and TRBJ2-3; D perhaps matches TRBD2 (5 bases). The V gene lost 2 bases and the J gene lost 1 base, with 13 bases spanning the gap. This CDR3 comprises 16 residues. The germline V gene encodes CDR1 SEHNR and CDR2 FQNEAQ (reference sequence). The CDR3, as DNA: TGTGCCAGCAGCTTACCGGGATCCATCGGCACAGATACGCAGTATTTT. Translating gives CASSLPGSIGTDTQYF.

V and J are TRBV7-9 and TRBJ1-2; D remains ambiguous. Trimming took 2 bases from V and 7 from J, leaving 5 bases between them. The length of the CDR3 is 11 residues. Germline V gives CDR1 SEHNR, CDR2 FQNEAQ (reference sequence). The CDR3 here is CASSLLGGYTF. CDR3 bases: TGTGCCAGCAGCTTACTAGGTGGCTACACCTTC. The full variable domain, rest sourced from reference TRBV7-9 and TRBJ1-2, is DTGVSQNPRHKITKRGQNVTFRCDPISEHNRLYWYRQTLGQGPEFLTYFQNEAQLEKSRLLSDRFSAERPKGSFSTLEIQRTEQGDSAMYLCASSLLGGYTFGSGTRLTVV.

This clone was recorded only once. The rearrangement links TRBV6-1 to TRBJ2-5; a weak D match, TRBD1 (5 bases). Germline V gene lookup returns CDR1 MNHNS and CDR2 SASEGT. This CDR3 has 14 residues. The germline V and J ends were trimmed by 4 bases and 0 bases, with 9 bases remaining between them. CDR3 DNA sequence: TGTGCCAGCAGTGTGCAGGGTAACCAAGAGACCCAGTACTTC. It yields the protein CASSVQGNQETQYF.

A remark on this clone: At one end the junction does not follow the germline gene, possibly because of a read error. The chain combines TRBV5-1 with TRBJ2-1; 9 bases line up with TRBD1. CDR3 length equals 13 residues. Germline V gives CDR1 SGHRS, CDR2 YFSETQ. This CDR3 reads CASRLGQGSEQFF. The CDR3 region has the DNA TGCGCCAGCAGATTGGGACAGGGTAGTGAGCAGTTCTTC.

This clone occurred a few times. CDR3 sequence: CASSFLDSYGYTF. The CDR3 DNA follows: TGTGCCAGCAGTTTCCTTGACAGCTATGGCTACACCTTC. The rearrangement joins TRBV27 to TRBJ1-2, with D possibly matching TRBD1 (5 bases). Trimming cost V 3 bases and J 4 bases, with 9 bases left between them. CDR1 is MNHEY, CDR2 SMNVEV, per germline (reference sequence). CDR3 length: 13 amino acids.